Listed below are T cell receptor beta chains from one sample, sequenced in a study of T cells in Graves' hyperthyroidism and ophthalmopathy. TCRdb passed the multiplex PCR reads through MiXCR, listing each CDR3 protein once. Of about 360,000 distinct CDR3 sequences listed, 15% to 20% are singletons. Sequenced material: blood. Receptor source: a woman between 18 and 29 years old with Graves' hyperthyroidism. The CDR3 runs from the conserved cysteine through the conserved F or W. The D gene is left open where the match is weak. A row's size may be missing; if present it is once, few, many or a size class.

length: 15
D: .
size: .
V: TRBV14
J: TRBJ2-2
CDR3: CASSQDALNTGELFF
DNA: TGTGCCAGCAGCCAAGATGCACTTAACACCGGGGAGCTGTTTTTT

length: 13
D: .
size: many
V: TRBV5-1
J: TRBJ2-7
CDR3: CASSLVGTYEQYF
DNA: TGCGCCAGCAGCTTGGTCGGTACCTACGAGCAGTACTTC

length: 13
D: TRBD2
size: many
V: TRBV20-1
J: TRBJ2-5
CDR3: CSAWTSGQETQYF
DNA: TGCAGTGCTTGGACTAGCGGCCAAGAGACCCAGTACTTC

length: 15
D: TRBD1
size: .
V: TRBV28
J: TRBJ1-2
CDR3: CASSITGGRYYGYTF
DNA: TGTGCCAGCAGTATCACAGGGGGAAGATACTATGGCTACACCTTC

length: 13
D: TRBD1
size: .
V: TRBV5-1
J: TRBJ2-7
CDR3: CASSFQGADEQYF
DNA: TGCGCCAGCAGCTTTCAGGGGGCAGACGAGCAGTACTTC

length: 16
D: .
size: few
V: TRBV4-1
J: TRBJ2-6
CDR3: CASSQDKGSGANVLTF
DNA: TGCGCCAGCAGCCAAGATAAGGGGTCTGGGGCCAACGTCCTGACTTTC

length: 15
D: TRBD1
size: many
V: TRBV11-1
J: TRBJ1-2
CDR3: CASSLGQASDYGYTF
DNA: TGTGCCAGCAGCTTGGGACAGGCCTCAGACTATGGCTACACCTTC

length: 15
D: TRBD1
size: many
V: TRBV12-3/TRBV12-4
J: TRBJ2-5
CDR3: CASSLDRGLQETQYF
DNA: TGTGCCAGCAGTCTAGACAGGGGACTTCAAGAGACCCAGTACTTC

length: 14
D: .
size: many
V: TRBV2
J: TRBJ2-7
CDR3: CASSGRLSSYEQYF
DNA: TGTGCCAGCAGTGGTCGCCTTTCCTCCTACGAGCAGTACTTC

length: 13
D: .
size: many
V: TRBV15
J: TRBJ1-2
CDR3: CATSRKGTRGYTF
DNA: TGTGCCACCAGCAGAAAAGGGACCCGGGGCTACACCTTC

length: 18
D: TRBD2
size: many
V: TRBV20-1
J: TRBJ2-2
CDR3: CSASGGLAGGTNTGELFF
DNA: TGCAGTGCGAGCGGCGGGCTAGCGGGGGGCACGAACACCGGGGAGCTGTTTTTT

length: 14
D: TRBD2
size: many
V: TRBV6-5
J: TRBJ2-7
CDR3: CASSYLAGDYEQYF
DNA: TGTGCCAGCAGTTACCTTGCGGGGGACTACGAGCAGTACTTC

length: 12
D: .
size: many
V: TRBV20-1
J: TRBJ2-7
CDR3: CSARAGFYEQYF
DNA: TGCAGTGCTAGAGCTGGGTTCTACGAGCAGTACTTC

length: 14
D: .
size: many
V: TRBV4-1
J: TRBJ2-7
CDR3: CASSRDGSLYEQYF
DNA: TGCGCCAGCAGTCGGGACGGCAGCCTCTACGAGCAGTACTTC

length: 13
D: .
size: .
V: TRBV5-1
J: TRBJ2-5
CDR3: CASSLTRRETQYF
DNA: TGCGCCAGCAGCCTAACGAGACGCGAGACCCAGTACTTC

length: 14
D: .
size: many
V: TRBV28
J: TRBJ1-5
CDR3: CASSLGGRDLPQHF
DNA: TGTGCCAGCAGTTTAGGTGGCAGGGACTTGCCCCAGCATTTT

length: 14
D: .
size: many
V: TRBV6-1
J: TRBJ1-5
CDR3: CASTEGTGDQPQHF
DNA: TGTGCCAGCACCGAAGGTACAGGAGATCAGCCCCAGCATTTT

length: 14
D: .
size: many
V: TRBV29-1
J: TRBJ2-7
CDR3: CSVGPLTPGNEQYF
DNA: TGCAGCGTTGGACCCCTCACGCCGGGGAACGAGCAGTACTTC

length: 18
D: .
size: many
V: TRBV27
J: TRBJ2-5
CDR3: CASSPPISGTVNQETQYF
DNA: TGTGCCAGCAGTCCACCAATCAGCGGGACAGTAAACCAAGAGACCCAGTACTTC

length: 15
D: TRBD1
size: many
V: TRBV12-3/TRBV12-4
J: TRBJ1-5
CDR3: CASSTTGQGNQPQHF
DNA: TGTGCCAGCAGTACTACGGGACAGGGCAATCAGCCCCAGCATTTT

length: 14
D: .
size: many
V: TRBV20-1
J: TRBJ1-1
CDR3: CSARATVRDTEAFF
DNA: TGCAGTGCTAGGGCGACAGTTCGGGACACTGAAGCTTTCTTT

length: 13
D: TRBD2
size: many
V: TRBV20-1
J: TRBJ2-7
CDR3: CSATGTSSYEQYF
DNA: TGCAGTGCCACCGGGACTAGTTCCTACGAGCAGTACTTC

length: 19
D: .
size: many
V: TRBV12-5
J: TRBJ2-6
CDR3: CASGFWAAPSPTRANVLTF
DNA: TGTGCTAGTGGTTTTTGGGCCGCACCAAGCCCTACCAGGGCCAACGTCCTGACTTTC

length: 15
D: TRBD1
size: .
V: TRBV12-3/TRBV12-4
J: TRBJ2-7
CDR3: CASSSPGTGTYEQYF
DNA: TGTGCCAGCAGTTCGCCCGGGACAGGGACCTACGAGCAGTACTTC

length: 14
D: .
size: many
V: TRBV6-2/TRBV6-3
J: TRBJ2-5
CDR3: CASSYIGPKETQYF
DNA: TGTGCCAGCAGTTACATAGGTCCAAAAGAGACCCAGTACTTC

length: 12
D: .
size: many
V: TRBV6-2/TRBV6-3
J: TRBJ2-7
CDR3: CASSVDSYEQYF
DNA: TGTGCCAGCAGCGTCGACAGTTACGAGCAGTACTTC

length: 16
D: .
size: once
V: TRBV18
J: TRBJ2-2
CDR3: CASSPTARSNTGELFF
DNA: TGTGCCAGCTCACCGACGGCCAGATCGAACACCGGGGAGCTGTTTTTT

length: 16
D: .
size: many
V: TRBV6-1
J: TRBJ2-5
CDR3: CASSVVGQGGREAQYF
DNA: TGTGCCAGCAGTGTAGTTGGGCAGGGAGGACGCGAGGCCCAGTACTTC

length: 15
D: TRBD1
size: .
V: TRBV28
J: TRBJ1-1
CDR3: CASSLFTGGLSEAFF
DNA: TGTGCCAGCAGTTTATTTACAGGGGGCCTATCTGAAGCTTTCTTT

length: 14
D: TRBD1
size: .
V: TRBV7-8
J: TRBJ1-5
CDR3: CTSSLGGDRQPQHF
DNA: TGTACCAGCAGCTTAGGAGGGGACAGGCAGCCCCAGCATTTT

length: 16
D: .
size: few
V: TRBV3-1
J: TRBJ2-5
CDR3: CASRVWVDRGLETQYF
DNA: TGTGCCAGCAGAGTCTGGGTGGATCGGGGATTAGAGACCCAGTACTTC

length: 14
D: .
size: .
V: TRBV6-2/TRBV6-3
J: TRBJ2-2
CDR3: CASSYPQNTGELFF
DNA: TGTGCCAGCAGTTATCCCCAGAACACCGGGGAGCTGTTTTTT

length: 13
D: .
size: many
V: TRBV5-1
J: TRBJ1-2
CDR3: CASRLMEQDGYTF
DNA: TGCGCCAGCCGACTAATGGAACAAGATGGCTACACCTTC

length: 15
D: .
size: many
V: TRBV28
J: TRBJ2-7
CDR3: CASSTPSDISYEQYF
DNA: TGTGCCAGCAGTACCCCCTCCGACATTTCCTACGAGCAGTACTTC

length: 12
D: TRBD1
size: many
V: TRBV28
J: TRBJ1-1
CDR3: CASSSTGGKAFF
DNA: TGTGCCAGCAGTTCGACAGGGGGTAAGGCTTTCTTT

length: 13
D: .
size: once
V: TRBV29-1
J: TRBJ1-1
CDR3: CSVQGRLNTEAFF
DNA: TGCAGCGTCCAGGGGCGTTTGAACACTGAAGCTTTCTTT

length: 13
D: .
size: many
V: TRBV19
J: TRBJ1-1
CDR3: CASSIEGNTEAFF
DNA: TGTGCCAGTAGTATCGAGGGGAACACTGAAGCTTTCTTT

length: 13
D: .
size: many
V: TRBV27
J: TRBJ1-2
CDR3: CASSYRPGSGYTF
DNA: TGTGCCAGCAGTTACCGACCGGGTTCCGGCTACACCTTC

length: 16
D: TRBD2
size: .
V: TRBV18
J: TRBJ2-7
CDR3: CASSPPGGGSFNEQYF
DNA: TGTGCCAGCTCACCCCCCGGGGGAGGGTCCTTCAACGAGCAGTACTTC

length: 14
D: .
size: .
V: TRBV5-1
J: TRBJ2-7
CDR3: CASSLGGAGLEQYF
DNA: TGCGCCAGCAGCTTGGGAGGGGCCGGACTCGAGCAGTACTTC

length: 14
D: .
size: many
V: TRBV5-1
J: TRBJ2-5
CDR3: CASSLDGMQETQYF
DNA: TGCGCCAGCAGCTTGGATGGGATGCAAGAGACCCAGTACTTC

length: 15
D: .
size: .
V: TRBV7-9
J: TRBJ1-3
CDR3: CASSSFGGSGNTIYF
DNA: TGTGCCAGCAGCTCCTTCGGGGGCTCTGGAAACACCATATATTTT

length: 16
D: TRBD2
size: once
V: TRBV6-1
J: TRBJ2-1
CDR3: CASSDSGGVSYNEQCF
DNA: TGTGCCAGCAGTGATAGCGGGGGGGTTTCCTACAATGAGCAGTGCTTC